The present T cell receptor (beta chain) was sequenced within a study of cytomegalovirus exposure and HLA in healthy donors (dated by TCRdb to 2015 to 2018). With respect to the entire study: An earlier analysis of under 600 of the donors reported roughly 300 Gb of sequence data and 120 million or so unique TCR beta sequences from 150 million to 200 million T cells. An early release that covered roughly 600 HLA-typed donors contained about 300 gigabases of sequencing data and 80 million or so unique TCR sequences. Among the roughly 410 genotyped donors, around 81% belonged to the genetic ancestry cluster associated with self-reported Caucasian donors. The study was designed to test whether signatures of past pathogen exposure could be identified by cataloging public T cell receptors. Using immunosequencing, the study profiled T cell repertoires from some 670 subjects and related those repertoires to cytomegalovirus serostatus. Along with the approximately 700-subject first cohort, a separate validation cohort of over a hundred different subjects was used. The study combined high-throughput TCR immunosequencing, statistical association of individual TCRs with disease status, and machine learning to predict cytomegalovirus infection status. A later analysis re-analyzed previously published TCR beta repertoires from about 730 donors and added high-resolution HLA genotyping to study TCR occurrence patterns. Rather than using new phenotypic data, the later analysis identified candidate immune exposures from TCR beta sequences and from how often those sequences occurred across donors. In an earlier analysis of roughly 580 of the donors, high-throughput TCR beta sequencing was used to judge whether each TCR beta V gene segment behaved as functional or pseudogenic. Donor age, sex, ethnicity and CMV serostatus were compiled together with the repertoire data. A later genetic analysis took genome-wide SNP genotypes for about 55% of the roughly 700 donors and used that subset as a discovery cohort. Every discovery cohort repertoire had been produced on one sequencing platform. Both class I and class II loci were covered by HLA typing, at four-digit resolution. The number of donors typed differed by locus, with about 629-630 for A, B, C, DRB1 and DQB1, around 560 for DQA1, 606 for DPA1, and approximately 470 for DPB1. Roughly 5 DR-DQ haplotypes were handled as single units for association and clustering, since linkage in the cohort was strong. Among a few hundred genotyped donors of the cohort, an average of around 240,000 unique TCR beta nucleotide sequences were sequenced per donor, roughly 18% of them non-productive.

The cohort consisted of 600 or so healthy bone marrow donors. At the time of sampling, all cohort members were nominally healthy, though unrecorded immune exposures were likely present. The donor tested CMV seronegative and was one of the 352 seronegative cohort members. Each donor provided a peripheral blood sample, and peripheral blood mononuclear cells were used for TCR beta sequencing. Genomic DNA was extracted from the blood cell samples with the Qiagen DNeasy Blood Extraction Kit. The library was generated by the immunoSEQ multiplex PCR assay. For the multiplex PCR, a mixture combining 60 forward primers for TCR Vbeta segments and 13 reverse primers for TCR Jbeta segments was used. A multiplex PCR assay on genomic DNA amplified the CDR3 region of rearranged TCR beta genes. Amplified TCR beta libraries were sequenced as 87-base-pair reads on the Illumina HiSeq System. Turning to the authors' computational methods: A later analysis counted about 80 million unique TCR beta chains across the 550 to 750 repertoires, and 9.5 million to 11 million of these chains were shared by at least two donors. Raw reads were error-corrected and collapsed into unique sequences by a nearest-neighbor algorithm in which closely related sequences were merged to remove PCR and sequencing errors. Alignment of CDR3 sequences to IMGT reference sequences was used to assign V, D and J gene segments. Each retained sequence needed at least a six-nucleotide match to both a V gene segment and a J gene segment. Rearrangements were called productive when the CDR3 lacked stop codons and stayed in frame with V and J; all others were non-productive. CDR3 was defined according to IMGT convention as the region running from the second conserved V-encoded cysteine to the conserved J-encoded phenylalanine. The earlier analysis of some 550 of the donors excluded any sequence lacking an unambiguous match to a single V gene segment. An earlier analysis of fewer than 750 of the donors classified V segments as functional when productive rearrangements were above 56.7% and as segregating when the standard deviation between donors was above 5%. A statistical classification framework was built to diagnose cytomegalovirus status from the catalog of TCR beta chain sequences. A later analysis assigned V and J genes by comparing TCR nucleotide sequences with IMGT/GENE-DB human TR gene sequences. The TCRdist pipeline was used in a later analysis to assign CDR3 sequences and most-parsimonious VDJ recombination scenarios. In a later analysis, each TCR beta chain was defined by its CDR3 amino acid sequence together with its V-gene family, and reads lacking a unique V-gene family were excluded. A later analysis removed 500 to 650 highly shared, low-generation-probability nucleotide sequences to deal with suspected cross-contamination and a sequencing artifact. In a later analysis, a clonal expansion index was calculated for each public chain from normalized within-repertoire ranks of inferred template counts. In a later analysis, generation probabilities were computed using a VDJ recombination model fitted to out-of-frame rearrangements, and the results were checked against IGoR. In a later analysis, hypergeometric tests were used to score TCR-TCR, TCR-HLA and TCR-CMV co-occurrence, with a repertoire-size bias correction applied to TCR pairs. In a later analysis, false discovery rates were estimated by permuting HLA or CMV assignments 20 times. In a later analysis, co-occurring TCRs were grouped using DBSCAN, with TCRdist sequence similarity added in when clustering inside HLA-allele-positive subsets. For co-occurrence clustering, repertoires with fewer than 30,000 or more than 120,000 public chains were excluded, along with several repertoires with anomalous nucleotide sharing. TCRdb carries this immuneACCESS record with in-frame sequences only. Its versions omit some clonotypes, under half of them owing to an unresolved V gene in the studies checked, with the rest unexplained. V and J calls and clone size are those listed in that table; D and trimming were worked out from the DNA. The sample table contains under 80,000 clones; only one count was recorded for about 65% of them. About 2.1% of the sample comes from the top ten.

Concerning this clone: The antigen it binds to is not known. Per-nucleotide qualities are absent, and no much larger clonotype sits a single base away.

The full study reports these points: A later genetic analysis associated a missense DCLRE1C variant with V-gene and J-gene trimming of TCR beta chains, and an independent cohort replicated the association. In vitro tests confirmed that a few of the cytomegalovirus-associated TCR beta chains recognize cytomegalovirus antigens. Because counts were too low, about 15 rarely observed V segments, including chromosome 9 orphons, were left out of the earlier analysis of 587 of the donors. According to the authors, the approach could potentially be generalized to other disease states and immunological phenotypes. In a later analysis, the rate of TCR association differed among HLA loci, with DRB1 alleles having the most associated TCRs and HLA-C alleles having the fewest. This cohort had only TCR beta chains sequenced, and the lack of alpha or paired-chain data limited which features could be detected. Several of the top co-occurrence clusters appeared to be linked to parvovirus B19, influenza, CMV and Epstein-Barr virus, according to a later analysis. Broadly in line with IMGT annotations, most TCR beta V segments showed up in productive rearrangements about 90% or about 30% of the time in an earlier analysis of 450 to 750 of the donors. In a later analysis, HLA-associated TCR beta chains were found to be more clonally expanded and to have lower generation probabilities than equally common non-associated chains. At a false discovery rate of 0.05, a later analysis linked 16,951 TCR beta sequences to specific HLA alleles. Sequencing depth was assumed to be roughly uniform across donors in the presence/absence analyses, though that assumption may not hold. Correlated functional status among segregating V segments might be attributable to linkage disequilibrium, but an unknown experimental factor could not be ruled out. Most TCR sequences were seen in very few donors, while some public TCRs were found in many individuals. Some IMGT-functional V segments, including TRBV6-2 and TRBV6-3, could not be distinguished by the 87-base-pair reads and were therefore excluded. According to a later analysis, most CMV-associated TCR beta chains appeared to be HLA-restricted, and the HLA associations seemed to be driven largely by CMV exposure. The study gave a list of 150 to 200 TCR beta chains associated with cytomegalovirus. A cluster of highly shared sequence variants was judged likely to represent a technical artifact of the sequencing pipeline. Because HLA typing was missing for some donors at each locus, association tests included only the typed subset. The only immune exposure information available for the cohort was CMV serostatus. When HLA alleles, especially DR and DQ, strongly co-occurred, attributing TCR associations to individual alleles was difficult. A later genetic analysis reported fewer N-insertions in productive TCRs among donors in an Asian-associated ancestry cluster than the roughly 720-donor mean. The classifier was reported to diagnose cytomegalovirus status with high specificity and sensitivity in both the original and validation cohorts. A further reported finding was that TCR beta sequences accurately predicted the HLA-A and HLA-B alleles for most subjects in the first cohort.

From the germline V gene (reference sequence), CDR1 is LNHDA and CDR2 is SQIVND. Trimming takes 5 bases off V and 4 bases off J; junction bases not matched to a gene: 6. From the cysteine up to the phenylalanine, the CDR3 has a length of 14 residues. The sequence is cut down to CDR3 DNA, 42 bases in frame from base 1. This sequence was found in a woman between 25 and 40 years old in good health and CMV-seronegative. The chain couples TRBV19 to TRBJ2-3; 7 bases in the junction line up with TRBD1. Sequenced input: PBMCs. Here the CDR3 is given as CASSVQGRPDTQYF. The DNA sequence is as follows: TGTGCCAGTAGTGTACAGGGGAGACCAGATACGCAGTATTTT.